This T cell receptor beta chain appears in the sequencing data of a study of post-analysis software for immune sequencing data. This clonotype was picked up a small number of times. The antigen remains undetermined. The CDR3 is made up of 15 amino acids. CDR1 is ENHRY and CDR2 is SYGVKD in the germline V gene. Losses at the gene ends were 0 bases for V and 3 bases for J; bases not matched to a gene: 3. Prepared TCR beta cDNA libraries contained unique molecular identifiers. Via MiXCR, TCRdb re-called the PCR reads, giving one row per CDR3 protein. The sample shows about 820,000 distinct CDR3 sequences, roughly 50% of them seen only once. Study-wide results and caveats: Multiple sclerosis patients showed significantly lower normalized Chao1 diversity than controls did. A few TRBV segments, TRBV5-6, TRBV5-1 and TRBV20-1 among them, were found more frequent in patients than controls.

The genes are TRBV10-3 and TRBJ2-5; 8 bases line up with TRBD2. The receptor was derived from a girl aged 5 to 17 with multiple sclerosis. The specimen sequenced was blood. CDR3 sequence (DNA): TGTGCCATCAGTGAGTCGGGACTAGGGAAAGAGACCCAGTACTTC. This sequence encodes CAISESGLGKETQYF.